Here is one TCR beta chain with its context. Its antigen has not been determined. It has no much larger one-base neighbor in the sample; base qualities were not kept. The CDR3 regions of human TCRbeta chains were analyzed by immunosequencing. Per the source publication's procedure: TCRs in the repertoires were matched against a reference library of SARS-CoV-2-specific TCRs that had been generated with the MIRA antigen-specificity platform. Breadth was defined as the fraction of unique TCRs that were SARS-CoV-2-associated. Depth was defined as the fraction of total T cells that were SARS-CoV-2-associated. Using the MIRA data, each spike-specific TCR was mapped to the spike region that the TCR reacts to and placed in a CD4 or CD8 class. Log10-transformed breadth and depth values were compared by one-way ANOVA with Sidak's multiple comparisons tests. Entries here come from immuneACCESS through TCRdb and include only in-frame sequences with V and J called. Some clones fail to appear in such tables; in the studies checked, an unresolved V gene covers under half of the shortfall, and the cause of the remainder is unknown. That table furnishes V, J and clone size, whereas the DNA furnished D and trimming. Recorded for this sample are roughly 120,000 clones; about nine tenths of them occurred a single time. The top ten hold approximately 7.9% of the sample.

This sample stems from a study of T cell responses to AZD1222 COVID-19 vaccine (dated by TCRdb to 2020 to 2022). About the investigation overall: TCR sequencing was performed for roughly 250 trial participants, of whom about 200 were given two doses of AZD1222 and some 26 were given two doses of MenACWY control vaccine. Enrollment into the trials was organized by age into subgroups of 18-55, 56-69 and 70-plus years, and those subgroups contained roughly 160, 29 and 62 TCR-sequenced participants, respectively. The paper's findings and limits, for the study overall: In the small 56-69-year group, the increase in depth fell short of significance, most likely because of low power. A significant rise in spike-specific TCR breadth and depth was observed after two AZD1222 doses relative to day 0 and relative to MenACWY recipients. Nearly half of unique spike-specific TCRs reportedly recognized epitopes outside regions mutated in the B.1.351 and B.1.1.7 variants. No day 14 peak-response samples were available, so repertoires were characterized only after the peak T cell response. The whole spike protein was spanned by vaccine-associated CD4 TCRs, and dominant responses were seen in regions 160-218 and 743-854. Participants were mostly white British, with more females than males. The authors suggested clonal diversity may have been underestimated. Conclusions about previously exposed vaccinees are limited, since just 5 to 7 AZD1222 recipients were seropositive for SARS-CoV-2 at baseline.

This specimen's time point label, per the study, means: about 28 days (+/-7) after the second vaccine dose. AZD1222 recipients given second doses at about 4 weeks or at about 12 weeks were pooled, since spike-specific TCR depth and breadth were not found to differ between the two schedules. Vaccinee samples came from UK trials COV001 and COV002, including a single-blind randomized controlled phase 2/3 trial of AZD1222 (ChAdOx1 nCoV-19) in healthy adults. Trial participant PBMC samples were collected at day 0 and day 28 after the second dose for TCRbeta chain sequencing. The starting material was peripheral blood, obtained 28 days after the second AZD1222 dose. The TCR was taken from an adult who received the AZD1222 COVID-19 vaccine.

The nucleotide sequence is given as TGTGCCAGCAGTTACCAGGCCAGCTTTGGTTACACCTTC. The translation is CASSYQASFGYTF. The sequence links TRBV6-5 to TRBJ1-2, with the D gene not confidently named. At the junction V is shortened by 2 bases and J by 11 bases, with 15 bases in between. From its cysteine to its phenylalanine, the CDR3 spans 13 amino acids. The sequence is cut down to CDR3 DNA, 39 bases in frame from base 1. CDR1 and CDR2 are read off the germline V gene as MNHEY and SVGAGI.